The clone carrying this T cell receptor beta chain has only a few counts. V dropped 3 bases and J dropped 4 bases, with 13 bases sitting between them. The CDR3 has 14 amino acids. Germline loops: CDR1 LNHDA, CDR2 SQIVND (reference sequence). The entry originates in a study of blood T cell repertoires in COVID-19. Across the whole study: The cDNA or gDNA used as material had been derived from T cells, B-cell-depleted T cells, or PBMCs.

Original processing methods: By means of reference gene primer amplification, nucleated cell counts were estimated. The table came from immunoSEQ multiplex PCR; TCRdb's copy has only in-frame clones and leaves some out. V and J calls plus clone size are reproduced from that table; the DNA served to infer D and trimming. The repertoire holds roughly 70,000 clones, with about 80% as singletons. The rearrangement links TRBV19 to TRBJ2-7, with D possibly TRBD1 on 6 matching bases. Sequenced input: peripheral blood. This sequence originates from a woman aged 70 to 79 with acute or convalescent COVID-19. The CDR3 DNA sequence: TGTGCCAGTAGTATCGGGACACTAATTTACGAGCAGTACTTC. Residues: CASSIGTLIYEQYF.